This T cell receptor beta chain was sequenced in a study of cytomegalovirus exposure and HLA in healthy donors. Study observations and caveats: Diagnosis of cytomegalovirus status made by the classifier reportedly showed high specificity and sensitivity.

PCR was performed using 60 Vbeta and 13 Jbeta primers. Sequencing used immunoSEQ multiplex PCR; TCRdb keeps in-frame clones, though not all of them. Of 85,000 to 120,000 clones listed, roughly 71% are singletons. The CDR3 sequence is 14 residues long. Germline assignment: CDR1 SGHDT and CDR2 YYEEEE. Between the trimmed V and J ends, which lost 1 base and 4 bases, there was a span of 11 bases. This clone showed up just a few times. Its antigen is as yet unknown. The chain couples TRBV5-6 to TRBJ1-1; perhaps TRBD1 as D (5 bases). Sequenced input: PBMCs. This TCR was sampled from a male donor in good health and CMV-seropositive. CDR3 loop: CASSLPRRGTEAFF. Written as DNA, the CDR3 is TGTGCCAGCAGCTTGCCACGAAGGGGCACTGAAGCTTTCTTT.